This TCR beta chain comes out of a study of blood T cell repertoires in COVID-19. Study summary: PBMCs, B-cell-depleted T cells, or T cells were the source of the cDNA or gDNA that made up the material.

The CDR3 extends over 16 amino acids. Per the original data handling: Amplifying reference gene primers gave estimates of nucleated cell counts. TCRdb's table, derived via immunoSEQ multiplex PCR, lists solely in-frame clones and lacks some. Clone size and the V and J calls come from that table; the DNA yielded D and trimming. This sample has around 150,000 clones, with about 79% found just once. Turning to this clone: This CDR3 is also generated by other DNA sequences in the sample.

This TCR was recovered from a woman of 80 years or more with active or convalescent COVID-19. The chain employs TRBV7-5 and TRBJ1-5. TRBV7-5 is marked as a pseudogene. Sequencing was carried out using peripheral blood. The chain's CDR3 is CARSLNIGGLHQPQHF. The CDR3 region has the DNA TGTGCCAGAAGCTTAAATATTGGGGGACTACATCAGCCCCAGCACTTT.